This TCR beta chain came from a study of blood T cell repertoires in COVID-19. Study as a whole: Some COVID-19 samples were acute and others convalescent; all came from the United States, Italy and Spain. The cDNA or gDNA used as material had been derived from T cells, B-cell-depleted T cells, or PBMCs.

Authors' data handling: Estimation of nucleated cell counts relied on the amplification of reference gene primers. Only in-frame clones appear in the TCRdb table, and some are missing; sequencing was by immunoSEQ multiplex PCR. That table furnishes V, J and clone size, whereas the DNA furnished D and trimming. The data show fewer than 85,000 clones, 65% to 80% seen once. This clonotype was obtained from a woman over 75 with active or convalescent COVID-19. The specimen sequenced was peripheral blood.

CDR3 nucleotides: TGTGCCAGCAGTTTAGGTGGGGCTTTAGACAATGAGCAGTTCTTC. Translating it yields CASSLGGALDNEQFF. The chain combines TRBV28 with TRBJ2-1; TRBD1 is a possible D gene (5 bases). The CDR3 extends over 15 amino acids. Germline V gives CDR1 MDHEN, CDR2 SYDVKM. The V gene lost 2 bases and the J gene lost 5 bases, with 13 bases spanning the gap. Based on the CDR3 plus reference TRBV28 and TRBJ2-1, the full variable domain is DVKVTQSSRYLVKRTGEKVFLECVQDMDHENMFWYRQDPGLGLRLIYFSYDVKMKEKGDIPEGYSVSREKKERFSLILESASTNQTSMYLCASSLGGALDNEQFFGPGTRLTVL.